This T cell receptor beta chain appears in the sequencing data of a study of regulatory T cells in long-lasting Graves disease. The study, taken as a whole, reports: Possibly, accuracy suffered from the small sample size.

Sequencing libraries for TCR beta were prepared with iRepertoire HTBI primers and Arm-PCR of CDR3 regions. TCRdb re-analysed the multiplex PCR reads in MiXCR, keeping a single row per CDR3 protein. Here the sample spans fewer than 550,000 distinct CDR3 sequences, about a fifth being singletons. Specified time point: persistent/refractory GD, antithyroid drugs over 5 years with positive TRAb. Isolated PBMC RNA provided the starting material for the TCR library. This clonotype has a count of ten or more. Its specificity is unknown. The sample here was peripheral blood mononuclear cells (PBMCs), taken when the disease was refractory, from a patient treated with antithyroid drugs. This TCR was sampled from a female donor with Graves disease.

The CDR3 is CASGSGQTNTEAFF. CDR3 sequence (DNA): TGTGCTAGTGGTTCGGGACAGACGAACACTGAAGCTTTCTTT. The chain combines TRBV12-5 with TRBJ1-1; the match to TRBD1 covers 7 bases. The V segment lost 4 bases and the J segment 1 base; nucleotides outside the gene matches: 3. The CDR3 is made up of 14 amino acids. Germline V gene lookup returns CDR1 LGHNT and CDR2 FRNRAP.